This T cell receptor (beta chain) was profiled in a study of technical replicates of blood from four donors. Germline loops: CDR1 SGHTA, CDR2 FQGNSA. The CDR3 length is 18 residues. V lost 3 bases to trimming and J lost 10 bases, with 30 bases between them. Assay: immunoSEQ multiplex PCR; the TCRdb copy retains only in-frame clones and omits some. The sample has around 56,000 clones; roughly 95% are singletons. This chain connects TRBV7-2 to TRBJ1-2; no clear D gene. The TCR was taken from a human donor in good health. Some clones in this sample may be carry-over from other donors' samples. The source material was PBMCs. The CDR3 DNA reads as TGTGCCAGCAGCTTGAGTTGGCTCTCGCTGGCGAGGGCCTTTGCCTACACCTTC. Encoded protein: CASSLSWLSLARAFAYTF.